This T cell receptor beta chain was identified during a study of CD8 T cells in Susac syndrome. This clonotype has more than one count but fewer than ten. An input of roughly 0.5 to 1 ug of RNA was subjected to reverse transcription using random hexamers. It was immunoSEQ multiplex PCR that amplified TCR beta CDR3 across 54 Vbeta and 13 Jbeta. TCRdb re-derived calls from the immunoSEQ multiplex PCR reads in MiXCR, one entry per CDR3 protein. This table holds about 250,000 distinct CDR3 sequences, about 93% found once. It was treatment-naive patients with stable or active relapsing-remitting disease who made up the multiple sclerosis controls. TEMRA cells underwent FACS enrichment and CD8+ and CD4+ T cells underwent negative isolation. V shed 7 bases and J shed 8 bases, with 12 bases lying between them. The CDR3 contains 13 residues. The germline gives CDR1 MNHNS, CDR2 SASEGT.

Source material: CD4+ T cells from PBMCs. The J gene is TRBJ1-6, the V gene TRBV6-1, with a tentative D call TRBD1 (6 bases). The TCR originated in a human donor with multiple sclerosis. CDR3 in DNA: TGTGCCAGCACGTGGACAGACGATTCACCCCTCCACTTT. As protein: CASTWTDDSPLHF.